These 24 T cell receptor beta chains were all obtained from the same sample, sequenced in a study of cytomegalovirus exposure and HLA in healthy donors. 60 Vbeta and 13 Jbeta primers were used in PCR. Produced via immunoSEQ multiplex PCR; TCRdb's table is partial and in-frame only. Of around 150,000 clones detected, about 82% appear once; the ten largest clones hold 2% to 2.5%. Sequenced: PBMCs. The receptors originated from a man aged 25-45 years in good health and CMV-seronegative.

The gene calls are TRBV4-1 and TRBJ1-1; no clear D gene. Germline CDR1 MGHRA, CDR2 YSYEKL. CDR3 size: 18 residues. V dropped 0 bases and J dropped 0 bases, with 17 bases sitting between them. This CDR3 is CASSQDQVTANMNTEAFF. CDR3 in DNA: TGCGCCAGCAGCCAAGATCAGGTTACAGCCAACATGAACACTGAAGCTTTCTTT.

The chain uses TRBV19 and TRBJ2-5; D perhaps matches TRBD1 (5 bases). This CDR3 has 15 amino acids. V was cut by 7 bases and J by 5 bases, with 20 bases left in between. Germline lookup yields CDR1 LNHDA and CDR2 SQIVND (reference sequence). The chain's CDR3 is CASMRSGLDVETQYF. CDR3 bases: TGTGCCAGTATGAGGTCAGGGCTTGACGTCGAGACCCAGTACTTC.

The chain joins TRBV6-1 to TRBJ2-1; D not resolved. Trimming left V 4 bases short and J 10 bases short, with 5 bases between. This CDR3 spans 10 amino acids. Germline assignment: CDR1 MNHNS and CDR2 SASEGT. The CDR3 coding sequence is TGTGCCAGCAGTGCGGTCGAGCAGTTCTTC. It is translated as CASSAVEQFF.

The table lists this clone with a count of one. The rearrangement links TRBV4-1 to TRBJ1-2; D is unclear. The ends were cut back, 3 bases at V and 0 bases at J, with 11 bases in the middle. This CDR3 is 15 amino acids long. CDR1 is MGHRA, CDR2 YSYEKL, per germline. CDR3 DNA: TGCGCCAGCAGCCATCCCCCACGCGCTAACTATGGCTACACCTTC. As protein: CASSHPPRANYGYTF.

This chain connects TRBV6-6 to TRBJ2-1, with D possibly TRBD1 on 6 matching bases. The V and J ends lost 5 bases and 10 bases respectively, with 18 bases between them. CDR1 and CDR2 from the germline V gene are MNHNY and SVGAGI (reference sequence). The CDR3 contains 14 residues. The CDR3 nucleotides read TGTGCCAGCAGTGGGGGCGCGCTAGGACAGGAGCAGTTCTTC. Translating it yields CASSGGALGQEQFF.

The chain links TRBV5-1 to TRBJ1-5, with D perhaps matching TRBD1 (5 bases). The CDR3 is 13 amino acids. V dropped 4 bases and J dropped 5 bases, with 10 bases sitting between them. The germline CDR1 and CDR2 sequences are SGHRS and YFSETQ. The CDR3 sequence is CASSKGGDQPQHF. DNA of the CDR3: TGCGCCAGCAGCAAAGGAGGGGATCAGCCCCAGCATTTT.

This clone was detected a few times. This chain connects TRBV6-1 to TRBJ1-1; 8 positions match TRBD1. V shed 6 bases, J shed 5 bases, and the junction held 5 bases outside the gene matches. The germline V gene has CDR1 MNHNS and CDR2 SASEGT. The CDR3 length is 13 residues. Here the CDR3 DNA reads TGTGCCAGCAGAACAGGGGGAGGGACTGAAGCTTTCTTT. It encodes CASRTGGGTEAFF.

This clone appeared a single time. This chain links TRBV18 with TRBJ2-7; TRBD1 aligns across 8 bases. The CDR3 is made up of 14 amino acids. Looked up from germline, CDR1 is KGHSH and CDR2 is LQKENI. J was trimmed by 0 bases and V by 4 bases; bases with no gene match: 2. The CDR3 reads CASSLDRASYEQYF. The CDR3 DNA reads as TGTGCCAGCTCACTGGACAGGGCCTCCTACGAGCAGTACTTC.

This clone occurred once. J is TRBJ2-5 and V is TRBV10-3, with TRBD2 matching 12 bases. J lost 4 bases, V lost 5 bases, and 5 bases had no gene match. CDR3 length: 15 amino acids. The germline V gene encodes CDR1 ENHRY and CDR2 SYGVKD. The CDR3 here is CAISQTSGSGETQYF. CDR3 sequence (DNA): TGTGCCATCAGTCAGACTAGCGGGAGCGGAGAGACCCAGTACTTC.

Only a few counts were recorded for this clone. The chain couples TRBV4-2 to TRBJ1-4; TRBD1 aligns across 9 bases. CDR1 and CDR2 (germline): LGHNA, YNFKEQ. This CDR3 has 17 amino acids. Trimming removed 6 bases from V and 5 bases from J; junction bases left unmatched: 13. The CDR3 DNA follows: TGTGCCAGCAGAAGCGGACAGGGGATGTTTCGGAATGAAAAACTGTTTTTT. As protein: CASRSGQGMFRNEKLFF.

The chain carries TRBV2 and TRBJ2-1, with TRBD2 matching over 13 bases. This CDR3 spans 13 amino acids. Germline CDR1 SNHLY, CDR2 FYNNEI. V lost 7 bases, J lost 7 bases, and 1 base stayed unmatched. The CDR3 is CASTGLAGNEQFF. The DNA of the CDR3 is TGTGCCAGCACGGGACTAGCGGGAAATGAGCAGTTCTTC. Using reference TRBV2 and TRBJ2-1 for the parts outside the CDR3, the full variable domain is EPEVTQTPSHQVTQMGQEVILRCVPISNHLYFYWYRQILGQKVEFLVSFYNNEISEKSEIFDDQFSVERPDGSNFTLKIRSTKLEDSAMYFCASTGLAGNEQFFGPGTRLTVL.

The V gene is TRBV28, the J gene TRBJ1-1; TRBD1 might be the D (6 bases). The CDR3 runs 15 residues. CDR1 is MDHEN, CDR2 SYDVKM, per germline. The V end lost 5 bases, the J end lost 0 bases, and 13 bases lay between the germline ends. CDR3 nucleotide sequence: TGTGCCAGCAGTCAGGACAGTATCCTGAACACTGAAGCTTTCTTT. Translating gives CASSQDSILNTEAFF.

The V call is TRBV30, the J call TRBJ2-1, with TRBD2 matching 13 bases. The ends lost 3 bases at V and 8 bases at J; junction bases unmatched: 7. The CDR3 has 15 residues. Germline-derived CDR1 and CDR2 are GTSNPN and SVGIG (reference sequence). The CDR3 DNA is TGTGCCTGGAGCCTAGGACTAGCGGGAGAATATGAGCAGTTCTTC. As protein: CAWSLGLAGEYEQFF.

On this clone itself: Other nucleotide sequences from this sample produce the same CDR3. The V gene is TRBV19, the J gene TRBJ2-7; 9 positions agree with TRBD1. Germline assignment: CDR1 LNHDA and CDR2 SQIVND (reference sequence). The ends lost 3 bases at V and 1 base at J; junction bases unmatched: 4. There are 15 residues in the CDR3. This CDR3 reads CASSMGQGLSYEQYF. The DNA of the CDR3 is TGTGCCAGTAGTATGGGACAGGGACTATCCTACGAGCAGTACTTC.

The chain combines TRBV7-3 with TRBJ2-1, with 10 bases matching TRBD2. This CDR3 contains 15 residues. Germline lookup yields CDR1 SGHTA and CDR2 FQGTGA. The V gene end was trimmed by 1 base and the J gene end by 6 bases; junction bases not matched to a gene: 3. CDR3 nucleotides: TGTGCCAGCAGCTTAAACCTAGCGGGAGTCAATGAGCAGTTCTTC. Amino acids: CASSLNLAGVNEQFF.

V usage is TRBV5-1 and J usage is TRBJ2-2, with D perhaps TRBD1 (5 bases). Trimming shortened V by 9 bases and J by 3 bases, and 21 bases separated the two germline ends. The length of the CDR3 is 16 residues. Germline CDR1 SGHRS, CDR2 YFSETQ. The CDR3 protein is CATQSPGYAHTGELFF. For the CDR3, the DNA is TGCGCCACCCAATCCCCAGGGTACGCCCACACCGGGGAGCTGTTTTTT.

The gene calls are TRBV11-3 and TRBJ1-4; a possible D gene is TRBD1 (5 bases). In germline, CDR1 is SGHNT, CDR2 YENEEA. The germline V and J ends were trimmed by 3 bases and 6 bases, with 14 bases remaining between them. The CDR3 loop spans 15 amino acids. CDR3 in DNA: TGTGCCAGCAGCTTTAAGGGGTCATGGGATGAAAAACTGTTTTTT. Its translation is CASSFKGSWDEKLFF.

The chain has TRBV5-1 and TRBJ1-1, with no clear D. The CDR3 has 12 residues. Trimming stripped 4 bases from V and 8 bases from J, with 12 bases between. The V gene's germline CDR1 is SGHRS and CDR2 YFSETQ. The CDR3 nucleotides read TGCGCCAGCAGCGGACGGGAGTACGAAGCTTTCTTT. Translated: CASSGREYEAFF.

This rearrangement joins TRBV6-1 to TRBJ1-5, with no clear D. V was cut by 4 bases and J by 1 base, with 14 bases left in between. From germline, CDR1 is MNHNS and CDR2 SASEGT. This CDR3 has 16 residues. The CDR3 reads CASSGSMMGSNQPQHF. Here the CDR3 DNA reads TGTGCCAGCAGTGGGTCGATGATGGGCAGCAATCAGCCCCAGCATTTT.

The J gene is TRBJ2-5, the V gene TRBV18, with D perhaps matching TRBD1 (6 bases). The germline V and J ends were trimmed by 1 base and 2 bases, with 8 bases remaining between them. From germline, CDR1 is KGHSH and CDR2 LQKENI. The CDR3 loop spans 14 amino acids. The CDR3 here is CASSPRTVQETQYF. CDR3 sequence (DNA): TGTGCCAGCTCACCACGGACAGTGCAAGAGACCCAGTACTTC. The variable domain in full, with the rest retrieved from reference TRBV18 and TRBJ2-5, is NAGVMQNPRHLVRRRGQEARLRCSPMKGHSHVYWYRQLPEEGLKFMVYLQKENIIDESGMPKERFSAEFPKEGPSILRIQQVVRGDSAAYFCASSPRTVQETQYFGPGTRLLVL.

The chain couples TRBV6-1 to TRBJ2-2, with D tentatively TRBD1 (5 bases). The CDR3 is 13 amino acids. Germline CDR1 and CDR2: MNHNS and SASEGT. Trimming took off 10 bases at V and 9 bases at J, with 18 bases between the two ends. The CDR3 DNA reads TGTGCCACCAGGACCTCTGGGGCCTGGGAGCTGTTTTTT. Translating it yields CATRTSGAWELFF.

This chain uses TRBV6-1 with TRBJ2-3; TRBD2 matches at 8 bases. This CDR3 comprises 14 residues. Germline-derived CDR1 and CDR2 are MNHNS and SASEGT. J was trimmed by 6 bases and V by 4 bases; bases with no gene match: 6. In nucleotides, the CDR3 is TGTGCCAGCAGTGGAGGACTAGCATCCGATACGCAGTATTTT. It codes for CASSGGLASDTQYF.

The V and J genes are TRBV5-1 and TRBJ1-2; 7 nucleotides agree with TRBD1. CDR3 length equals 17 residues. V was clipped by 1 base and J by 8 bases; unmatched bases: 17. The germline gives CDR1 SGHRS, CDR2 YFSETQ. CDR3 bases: TGCGCCAGCAGCTTGAATCGGGACAGTATAATTACGGGGGGCTACACCTTC. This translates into CASSLNRDSIITGGYTF.

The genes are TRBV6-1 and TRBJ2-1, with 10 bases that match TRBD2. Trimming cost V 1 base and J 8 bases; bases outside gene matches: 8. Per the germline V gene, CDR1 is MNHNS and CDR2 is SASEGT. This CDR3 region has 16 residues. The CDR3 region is CASSEVGSGRFDEQFF. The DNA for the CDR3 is TGTGCCAGCAGTGAAGTGGGTAGCGGGAGGTTCGATGAGCAGTTCTTC.